This T cell receptor beta chain is drawn from a study of long-term antiretroviral therapy in people with HIV (dated by TCRdb to between 2021 and 2024). About the study as a whole: The earliest samples were collected approximately a decade before the 2015 WHO recommendation for immediate ART, a period when ART was typically delayed until CD4 counts fell. About two fifths of the roughly 30 participants with HIV were female. No cross-contamination during QIAcube processing turned up in test extractions that ran a monoclonal T-cell line alongside 30 to 35 polyclonal samples. A total of roughly 200 cryopreserved PBMC samples came from 25 to 35 adults with confirmed HIV infection and were collected serially over a mean of around 6 years (range 1-12). A retrospective serial study tested whether ART initiation and durable HIV suppression were associated with changes in peripheral blood TRB repertoire composition and diversity.

The immunoSEQ hsTCRB v3.0 assay was used at survey level resolution to sequence the TRB variable region. The targeted TRB sequencing depth was roughly 40,000-55,000 T-cell genomes per sample. TRB libraries were pooled and sequenced on an Illumina MiSeq using a v3 150-cycle kit. The authors' analysis ran thus. Repertoire analysis was run in R within a reproducible Nextflow workflow that covered QC, data transformation and analysis. LymphoSeq2, an R package for exploring AIRR-Seq data, was used to implement custom analyses. After excluding a handful of samples that yielded fewer than 5000 total TRB sequences, under 200 HIV repertoires remained for analysis. Among the approximately 180 retained HIV repertoires, more than 55 were collected before ART initiation and 120 to 140 after ART initiation. Repertoires were downsampled to 5000 TRB nucleotide sequences, and summary statistics were averaged over 100 downsampling iterations. Only TRB sequences with CDR3 regions of at least seven amino acids were retained for analysis. A Shannon entropy-derived clonality score and the Gini coefficient were used to measure diversity. Repertoire networks linked the top 5000 CDR3 amino acid sequences whenever two sequences differed by an edit distance of one. Antigen specificity groups and MHC restriction were predicted for TRB CDR3 amino acid sequences with GLIPH2. Known CMV, EBV, HIV or tissue antigen associations were flagged by matching CDR3 amino acid sequences against VDJdb and McPAS-TCR. Pre-ART, post-ART and control groups were compared with Wilcoxon signed-rank tests and Holm-Bonferroni correction. As stored in TCRdb, this immuneACCESS dataset retains in-frame rearrangements with V and J assigned. A fraction of the clones does not appear; measured against another copy, unresolved V genes explain less than half of the discrepancy, and the remainder lacks a known reason. From that table come the V and J calls and clone size; the DNA was used to work out D and trimming. A total of about 30,000 clones appear in this sample, roughly 95% of them only once. Approximately 8% of the sample goes to the ten largest clones.

General study outcomes and caveats: Owing to limited PBMC availability, only the TCR beta chain was sequenced, without alpha chain pairing. Inferences about post-ART repertoire changes were limited because no data were available on ART adherence, viral resistance or therapy changes. Starting ART was linked to a significant rise in TRB diversity, yet even after long-term ART the diversity remained significantly lower than in transplant donor controls. CDR3 length ranges in HIV repertoires were narrower than in controls, and network structure suggested an antigen-experienced repertoire with only a slight naive shift after ART. Because pre-ART samples had limited cell numbers, profiling was done on unsorted PBMC rather than on sorted CD4+ and CD8+ T cells. The repertoire was dominated across all time points by expanded TRB clones identified before ART initiation, although this dominance was seen to fluctuate and to decrease in many PLHIV after ART. The samples span the years 2004 to 2017, and the ART regimens used at that time may not be as effective as current regimens.

To be included, a participant needed at least one PBMC sample from before ART initiation plus at least two post-ART samples. All participants with HIV were treated in the United States of America. Before DNA extraction, cryopreserved samples of roughly 0.9-11 million PBMC were thawed and then washed. At the time of the earliest PBMC sample for each participant with HIV, ages ranged from about 20 to 54 years. PBMC samples were contributed by each participant from 1-4 timepoints before ART initiation and 2-8 timepoints after ART initiation, with a median of 7 samples. For every participant, serial HIV viral load, CD4+ T-cell count, ART history and demographic data were obtained. A Qiagen kit on a QIAcube was used to extract genomic DNA from unsorted PBMC, with samples processed in batches of 12. Per the germline V gene, SGHVS is the CDR1 and FNYEAQ is the CDR2. V and J are trimmed by 5 bases and 3 bases, and the gene matches miss 5 bases of the junction. The CDR3, cysteine through phenylalanine, is 14 amino acids long. Of the read, only the CDR3 DNA is kept; its 42 bases are in frame from base 1.

Turning to this clone: Its target antigen remains unknown. Base qualities were left out, and no much larger clone turns up one base away.

The specimen was unsorted PBMCs, collected more than 6 years after starting antiretroviral therapy. The source is a man aged 25-45 years with HIV. The receptor chain draws on TRBV7-6 and TRBJ2-7, with 9 central nucleotides matching TRBD1. The CDR3 is CASSRTGEGYEQYF. The sequence in DNA is TGTGCCAGCAGCCGGACAGGGGAGGGCTACGAGCAGTACTTC.